This T cell receptor (beta chain) originates from a study of patients and donors after allogeneic stem cell transplantation. One entry per CDR3 protein, called by TCRdb with MiXCR from the RT-PCR reads. The sample has 190,000 or so distinct CDR3 sequences, over 30% seen once; the top ten hold approximately 10%. This sequence originates from a human donor who was either an allogeneic HSCT recipient or a stem cell or donor lymphocyte infusion donor (not recorded which). It is not recorded whose cells these are; they may come from a transplant donor. The sample taken for sequencing was blood, either unsorted or a sorted T cell fraction (not recorded which).

The CDR3 spells CASSLEQTYEQYF. The CDR3, as DNA: TGCGCCAGCAGCTTGGAACAGACCTACGAGCAGTACTTC. The chain combines TRBV5-1 with TRBJ2-7; D gene ambiguous. Germline V gene data show CDR1 as SGHRS and CDR2 as YFSETQ. V was cut by 0 bases and J by 2 bases, with 6 bases left in between. There are 13 residues in the CDR3.